This T cell receptor beta chain was profiled in a study of T cells in localized non-small cell lung cancer. On this clone itself: Its specificity is not known.

This CDR3 is built from 14 residues. Trimming shortened V by 4 bases and J by 0 bases, and 10 bases separated the two germline ends. Germline CDR1 MDHEN, CDR2 SYDVKM. TCRdb's table, derived via immunoSEQ multiplex PCR, lists solely in-frame clones and lacks some. The sample contains around 54,000 clones, more than 80% of which appear only once. Notes on the study in general: Because only a single region of the tumor was sequenced, heterogeneity remains possible. Of the tissues analyzed, uninvolved adjacent lung showed maximal T cell clonality, greater than tumor.

The sequence derives from a male donor at least 60 years old with stage III squamous cell lung carcinoma. The genes are TRBV28 and TRBJ2-7; possible D gene TRBD2, 5 bases. The sequencing used peripheral blood, collected before any cancer treatment. CDR3 amino acids: CASSWRRNSYEQYF. The CDR3 nucleotides read TGTGCCAGCAGTTGGAGGCGGAACTCCTACGAGCAGTACTTC.